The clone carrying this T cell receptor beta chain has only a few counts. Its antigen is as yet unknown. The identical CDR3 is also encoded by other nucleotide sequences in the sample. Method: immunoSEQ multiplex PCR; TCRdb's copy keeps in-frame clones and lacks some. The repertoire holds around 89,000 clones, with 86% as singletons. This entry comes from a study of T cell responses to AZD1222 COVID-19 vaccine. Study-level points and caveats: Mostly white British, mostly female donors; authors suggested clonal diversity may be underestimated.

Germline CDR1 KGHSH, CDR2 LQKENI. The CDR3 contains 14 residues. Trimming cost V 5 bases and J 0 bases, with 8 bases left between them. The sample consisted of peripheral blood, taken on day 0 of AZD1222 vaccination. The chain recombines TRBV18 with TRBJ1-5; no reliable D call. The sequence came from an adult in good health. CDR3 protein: CASSSGNSNQPQHF. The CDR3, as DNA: TGTGCCAGCTCATCGGGTAATAGCAATCAGCCCCAGCATTTT.